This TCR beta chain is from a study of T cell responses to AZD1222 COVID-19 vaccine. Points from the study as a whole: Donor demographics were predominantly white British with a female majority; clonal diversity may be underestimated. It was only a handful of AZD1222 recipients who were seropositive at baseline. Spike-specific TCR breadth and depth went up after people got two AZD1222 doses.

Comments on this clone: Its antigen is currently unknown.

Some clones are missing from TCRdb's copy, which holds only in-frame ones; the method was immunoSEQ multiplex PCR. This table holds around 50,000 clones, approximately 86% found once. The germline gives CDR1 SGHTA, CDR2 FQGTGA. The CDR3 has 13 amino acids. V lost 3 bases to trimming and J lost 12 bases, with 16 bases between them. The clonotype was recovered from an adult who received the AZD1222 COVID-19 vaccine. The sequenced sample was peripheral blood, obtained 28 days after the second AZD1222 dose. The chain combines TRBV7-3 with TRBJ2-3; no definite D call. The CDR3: CASSFNGRARQYF. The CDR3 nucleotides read TGTGCCAGCAGCTTCAACGGAAGGGCCCGTCAGTATTTT. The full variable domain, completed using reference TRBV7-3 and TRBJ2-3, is GAGVSQTPSNKVTEKGKYVELRCDPISGHTALYWYRQSLGQGPEFLIYFQGTGAADDSGLPNDRFFAVRPEGSVSTLKIQRTERGDSAVYLCASSFNGRARQYFGPGTRLTVL.